These T cell receptor beta chains were read from a single sample in a study of shared clonotypes between healthy human individuals. Here immunoSEQ multiplex PCR was the method, and the copy in TCRdb shows in-frame clones only, minus some. The sample consists of approximately 620,000 clones, 97% of them appearing once. Sequencing used naive CD4+ T cells sorted from blood. These receptors all stem from a woman in her twenties or thirties in good health. The conserved cysteine and the conserved F or W are not part of the CDR3 here.

>TRBJ1-6|TRBV4-1
ASSQDRAWGQRYNSPLH
>.|TRBV28
ASSPRLAGMYEQY
>TRBJ2-7|TRBV21-1
ASSGSLQFEQY
>TRBJ2-7|TRBV7-2
ASSSFRDRVSYEQY
>TRBJ2-7|TRBV11-3
ASSRSGRPYEQY
>TRBJ2-7|TRBV11-2
ASSLDGSAYEQY
>TRBJ2-1|TRBV7-9
ASSDLTSQDYNEQF
>TRBJ1-3|TRBV7-6
ASSLAGNTIY
>TRBJ2-3|TRBV10-3
AIGDWTSGKADTQY
>TRBJ1-1|TRBV5-1
ASSLAPGGNTEAF
>TRBJ1-5|TRBV19
ASSIVGGDDQPQH
>TRBJ1-6|TRBV6-5
ASSLGQGAPPLH
>TRBJ1-5|TRBV7-2
ASSSGGSRAARGGQPQH
>.|TRBV28
ASSKGPYEQY
>.|TRBV19
ASRREGSWTYEQY
>TRBJ2-5|TRBV20-1
SAMKETQY